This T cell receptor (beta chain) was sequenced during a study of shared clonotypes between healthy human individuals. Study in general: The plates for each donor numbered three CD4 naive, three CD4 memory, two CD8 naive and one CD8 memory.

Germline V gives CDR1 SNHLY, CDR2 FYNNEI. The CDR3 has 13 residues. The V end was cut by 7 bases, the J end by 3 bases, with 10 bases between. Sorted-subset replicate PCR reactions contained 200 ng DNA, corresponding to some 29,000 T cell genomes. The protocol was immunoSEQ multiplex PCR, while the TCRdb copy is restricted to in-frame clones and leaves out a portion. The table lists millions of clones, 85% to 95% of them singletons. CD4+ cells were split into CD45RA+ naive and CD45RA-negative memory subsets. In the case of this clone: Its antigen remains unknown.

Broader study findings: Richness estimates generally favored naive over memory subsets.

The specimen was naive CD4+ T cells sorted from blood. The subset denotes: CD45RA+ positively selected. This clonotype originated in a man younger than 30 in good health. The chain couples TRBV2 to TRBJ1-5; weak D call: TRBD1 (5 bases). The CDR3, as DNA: TGTGCCAGCATGGGGACGCCCAATCAGCCCCAGCATTTT. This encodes CASMGTPNQPQHF.